This TCR beta chain was obtained from a study of CD8 T cells in Susac syndrome. RNA amounts of roughly 0.5 to 1 ug underwent reverse transcription with random hexamers. Via MiXCR, TCRdb re-called the immunoSEQ multiplex PCR reads, giving one row per CDR3 protein. The sample lists roughly 190,000 distinct CDR3 sequences, around 95% occurring once. Germline CDR1 and CDR2: MGHRA and YSYEKL. The CDR3 sequence is 16 residues long. V lost 4 bases to trimming and J lost 2 bases; unmatched junction nucleotides: 10. While CD8+ and CD4+ T cells were isolated negatively, TEMRA cells were enriched by FACS. The J gene is TRBJ2-7, the V gene TRBV4-1; 8 bases are a match to TRBD1. This receptor was obtained from a human donor with Susac syndrome. Sequencing used CD8+ T cells from PBMCs. The CDR3 DNA sequence: TGCGCCAGCAGCCCTAGAAGACAGGGGCCTACCTACGAGCAGTACTTC. This translates into CASSPRRQGPTYEQYF.